Sequencing of this T cell receptor (beta chain) was carried out in a study of tumor-infiltrating lymphocytes in glioblastoma multiforme. Study conclusions and caveats: The T cells in this sample were not sorted into functional subsets. TCR plus mutation findings rest on a single glioblastoma patient. RNA-based TCR sequencing may distort clone frequencies, since cells carry unequal TCR transcript numbers.

Regarding this clonotype: Its target is unknown. Since a much larger clone is just one base distant, this may be a read error.

Three nested ARM-PCR rounds with V-beta and C-beta primers built TCRB libraries. No unique molecular identifiers were described for these TCRB libraries. One entry per CDR3 protein, called by TCRdb with MiXCR from the multiplex PCR reads. This table has about 19,000 distinct CDR3 sequences, roughly 68% appearing once. Per germline, CDR1 SGHRS and CDR2 YFSETQ. There are 13 residues in the CDR3. Material: peripheral blood. This clonotype originated in a male donor with glioblastoma. The chain combines TRBV5-1 with TRBJ2-2; 7 bases match TRBD1. The DNA of the CDR3 is TGCGCCAGCGGCTTGACAGGGATCGGGGAGCTGTTTTTT. This gives the protein CASGLTGIGELFF.